The TCR beta chain under discussion was sequenced for a study of T cell responses to AZD1222 COVID-19 vaccine. The wider study: Analyses pooled second doses at about 4 or about 12 weeks.

Germline-derived CDR1 and CDR2 are SGDLS and YYNGEE. This CDR3 is built from 15 residues. V lost 3 bases and J lost 1; bases outside the gene matches: 5. Points on this clone: Its antigen is not known.

Only in-frame clones appear in the TCRdb table, and some are missing; sequencing was by immunoSEQ multiplex PCR. The sample lists about 130,000 clones; 88% were seen once. Study-level results: Every sample of the repertoires postdated the peak T cell response. Clonal diversity may have been underestimated in mostly white British donors. Seropositivity was recorded at baseline in only a handful of AZD1222 recipients.

This rearrangement joins TRBV9 to TRBJ1-1; 8 bases are shared with TRBD1. The specimen was peripheral blood, collected on day 0 of AZD1222 vaccination. This sequence originates from an adult in good health. The CDR3: CASSDSGGKNTEAFF. CDR3 bases: TGTGCCAGCAGCGACTCAGGGGGCAAGAACACTGAAGCTTTCTTT. Full variable domain (outside the CDR3, taken from reference TRBV9 and TRBJ1-1): DSGVTQTPKHLITATGQRVTLRCSPRSGDLSVYWYQQSLDQGLQFLIQYYNGEERAKGNILERFSAQQFPDLHSELNLSSLELGDSALYFCASSDSGGKNTEAFFGQGTRLTVV.